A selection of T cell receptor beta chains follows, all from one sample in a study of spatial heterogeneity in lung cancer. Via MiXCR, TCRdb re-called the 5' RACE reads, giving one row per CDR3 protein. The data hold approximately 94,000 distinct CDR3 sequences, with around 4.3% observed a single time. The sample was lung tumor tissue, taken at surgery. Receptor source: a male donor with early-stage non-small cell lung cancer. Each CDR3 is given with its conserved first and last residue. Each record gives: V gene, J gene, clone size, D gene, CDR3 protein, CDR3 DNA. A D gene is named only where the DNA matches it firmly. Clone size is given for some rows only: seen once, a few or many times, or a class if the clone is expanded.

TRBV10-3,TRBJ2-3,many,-,CAISGVADTQYF,TGTGCCATCTCAGGGGTAGCAGATACGCAGTATTTT
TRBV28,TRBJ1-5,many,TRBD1,CASSPSNAGGWRQPQHF,TGTGCCAGCAGTCCCTCGAACGCAGGGGGTTGGCGTCAGCCCCAGCATTTT
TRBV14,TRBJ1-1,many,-,CASSQEHRWAEAFF,TGTGCCAGCAGCCAAGAACACCGGTGGGCTGAAGCTTTCTTT
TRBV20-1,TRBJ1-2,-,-,CSARHPVGAYGYTF,TGCAGTGCTAGACATCCGGTTGGGGCCTATGGCTACACCTTC
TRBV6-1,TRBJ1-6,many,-,CANAAERHNSPLHF,TGTGCCAACGCTGCGGAGAGACACAATTCACCCCTCCACTTT
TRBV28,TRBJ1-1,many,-,CASGITQGTGTEAFF,TGTGCCAGCGGAATCACCCAGGGGACGGGCACTGAAGCTTTCTTT
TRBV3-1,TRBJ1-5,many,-,CAASIGILGQPQHF,TGTGCCGCTTCTATCGGGATCTTGGGGCAGCCCCAGCATTTT
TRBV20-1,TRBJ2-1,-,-,CSARDVFLSGNSYNEQFF,TGCAGTGCTAGAGATGTTTTTTTAAGCGGTAACTCCTACAATGAGCAGTTCTTC
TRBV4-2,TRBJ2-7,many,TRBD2,CASSRTSEDYEQYF,TGTGCCAGCAGCCGGACTAGCGAAGACTACGAGCAGTACTTC
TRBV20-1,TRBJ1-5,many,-,CSARGTDGQPQHF,TGCAGTGCTAGAGGGACTGACGGTCAGCCCCAGCATTTT
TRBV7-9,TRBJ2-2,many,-,CASSLAPFPTNTGELFF,TGTGCCAGCAGCTTAGCGCCTTTCCCGACCAACACCGGGGAGCTGTTTTTT
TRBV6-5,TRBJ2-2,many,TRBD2,CASSLSGRVTGELFF,TGTGCCAGCAGCCTTAGCGGGAGGGTCACCGGGGAGCTGTTTTTT
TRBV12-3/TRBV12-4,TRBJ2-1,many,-,CASSFQLAKIEQFF,TGTGCCAGCAGCTTTCAACTCGCGAAGATCGAGCAGTTCTTC
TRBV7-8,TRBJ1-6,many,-,CASSPISHGGGSPLHF,TGTGCCAGCAGCCCCATTAGTCACGGAGGGGGGTCACCCCTCCACTTT
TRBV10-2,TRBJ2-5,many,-,CASSLDTLDQETQYF,TGCGCCAGCAGTCTTGACACACTAGATCAAGAGACCCAGTACTTC
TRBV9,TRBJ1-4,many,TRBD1,CASSVEAGGNEKLFF,TGTGCCAGCAGCGTAGAAGCAGGGGGGAATGAAAAACTGTTTTTT
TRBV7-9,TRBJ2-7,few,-,CASKPHGGQTYEQYF,TGTGCCAGCAAGCCCCACGGGGGACAAACCTACGAGCAGTACTTC
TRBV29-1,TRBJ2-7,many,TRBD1,CSAGDRVPYEQYF,TGCAGCGCCGGGGACAGGGTCCCCTACGAGCAGTACTTC
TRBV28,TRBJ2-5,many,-,CASSLGGPLETQYF,TGTGCCAGCAGTTTAGGGGGACCCCTGGAGACCCAGTACTTC
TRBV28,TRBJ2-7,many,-,CASRPRTFAGEQYF,TGTGCCAGCAGACCACGGACTTTCGCGGGGGAGCAGTACTTC
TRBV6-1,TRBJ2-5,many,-,CASNRWGETQYF,TGTGCCAGCAACAGGTGGGGAGAGACCCAGTACTTC
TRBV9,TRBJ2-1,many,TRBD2,CASNRLAGVNEQFF,TGTGCCAGCAATAGACTAGCGGGAGTCAATGAGCAGTTCTTC
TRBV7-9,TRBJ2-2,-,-,CASSGAKDPDTGELFF,TGTGCCAGCAGCGGGGCCAAGGATCCCGACACCGGGGAGCTGTTTTTT
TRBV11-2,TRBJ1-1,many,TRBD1,CASSFDRGGTEAFF,TGTGCCAGCAGCTTTGACAGGGGGGGCACTGAAGCTTTCTTT
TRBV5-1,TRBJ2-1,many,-,CASSFPLGGSSYNEQFF,TGCGCCAGCAGCTTCCCTCTGGGCGGTAGCTCCTACAATGAGCAGTTCTTC
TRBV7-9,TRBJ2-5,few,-,CASSQILLGMETQYF,TGTGCCAGCAGCCAGATATTGTTGGGTATGGAGACCCAGTACTTC
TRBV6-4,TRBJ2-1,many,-,CASSDGLRSNNEQFF,TGTGCCAGCAGTGACGGGTTGAGGAGCAACAATGAGCAGTTCTTC
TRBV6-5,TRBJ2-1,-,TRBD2,CASSYTGLANNEQFF,TGTGCCAGCAGTTACACTGGACTAGCGAACAATGAGCAGTTCTTC
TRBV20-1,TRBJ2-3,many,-,CSAAPSVATDTQYF,TGCAGTGCTGCACCTAGCGTAGCAACAGATACGCAGTATTTT
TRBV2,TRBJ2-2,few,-,CASNGGLYTGELFF,TGTGCCAGCAACGGAGGGCTCTACACCGGGGAGCTGTTTTTT
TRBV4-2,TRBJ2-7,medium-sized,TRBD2,CASSTSGKYEQYF,TGTGCCAGCAGCACTAGCGGGAAGTACGAGCAGTACTTC